This TCR beta chain was captured by sequencing in a study of cytomegalovirus exposure and HLA in healthy donors listed by TCRdb under 2017. Broadly, across the study: An earlier analysis of roughly 500 of the donors reported about 250 Gb of sequence data and roughly 110 million unique TCR beta sequences from roughly 200 million T cells. In a later genetic analysis, genome-wide SNP genotypes for about three fifths of the roughly 670 donors were used, and that subset was treated as a discovery cohort. Among roughly 400 genotyped donors of the cohort, an average of around 240,000 unique TCR beta nucleotide sequences was sequenced per donor, of which about 19% were non-productive. An early release covering roughly 600 HLA-typed donors comprised approximately 290 gigabases of sequencing data and roughly 85 million unique TCR sequences. The study used immunosequencing to profile the T cell repertoires of 600 to 850 subjects and linked those repertoires to cytomegalovirus serostatus. In an earlier analysis of roughly 580 of the donors, high-throughput TCR beta sequencing was used to judge whether each TCR beta V gene segment behaved as functional or pseudogenic. Because of strong linkage in the cohort, roughly five DR-DQ haplotypes were treated as single units for association and clustering. To predict cytomegalovirus infection status, the study combined high-throughput TCR immunosequencing, statistical association of individual TCRs with disease status, and machine learning. Class I and class II HLA loci were covered by the typing at four-digit resolution. A later analysis re-examined previously published TCR beta repertoires from about 700 donors and added high-resolution HLA genotyping to investigate patterns of TCR occurrence. The study was designed to test whether signatures of past pathogen exposure could be identified by cataloging public T cell receptors. Along with the approximately 600-subject first cohort, a separate validation cohort of some 130 different subjects was used. In the later analysis, no new phenotypic data were used to find candidate immune exposures; instead, reliance was placed on TCR beta sequences and their occurrence across donors. Of the roughly 400 genotyped donors, roughly 80% fell in the genetic ancestry cluster associated with self-reported Caucasian donors. All discovery cohort repertoires had been generated on a single sequencing platform. Typing coverage differed by locus: A, B, C, DRB1 and DQB1 were typed in about 629-640 donors, DQA1 in approximately 520, DPA1 in some 570, and DPB1 in 450 to 490. Donor age, sex, ethnicity and CMV serostatus were collected together with the repertoire data.

The full study reports these points: Three of the identified cytomegalovirus-associated TCR beta chains were confirmed in vitro to be specific for cytomegalovirus antigens. Some IMGT-functional V segments, including TRBV6-2 and TRBV6-3, could not be told apart with the 87-base-pair reads, so those segments were excluded. The sequencing pipeline was judged likely to have produced a cluster of highly shared sequence variants as a technical artifact. Roughly uniform sequencing depth across donors was assumed in presence/absence analyses, although this assumption may not hold. A total of fewer than 200 TCR beta chains were listed by the study as associated with cytomegalovirus. A further reported finding was that TCR beta sequences accurately predicted the HLA-A and HLA-B alleles for most subjects in the first cohort. When HLA alleles, especially DR and DQ, strongly co-occurred, attributing TCR associations to individual alleles was difficult. According to the authors, the approach could potentially be generalized to other disease states and immunological phenotypes. Several of the top co-occurrence clusters appeared to be linked to parvovirus B19, influenza, CMV and Epstein-Barr virus, according to a later analysis. At a false discovery rate of 0.05, a later analysis linked fewer than 20,000 TCR beta sequences to specific HLA alleles. A later genetic analysis reported fewer N-insertions in productive TCRs among donors in an Asian-associated ancestry cluster than the approximately 670-donor mean. Because counts were too low, around 17 rarely observed V segments, including chromosome 9 orphons, were left out of the earlier analysis of about 500 of the donors. In both the original and validation cohorts, the classifier was reported to diagnose cytomegalovirus status with high specificity and sensitivity. Because HLA typing was unavailable for some donors at each locus, only the typed subset was used in association tests. Linkage disequilibrium might explain the correlated functional status among segregating V segments, but an unknown experimental factor could not be excluded. In a later analysis, most CMV-associated TCR beta chains were found to appear HLA-restricted, with HLA associations seemingly driven largely by CMV exposure. An earlier analysis of approximately 590 of the donors showed that most TCR beta V segments appeared in productive rearrangements either about 87% or about 30% of the time, which broadly matched IMGT annotations. In a later genetic analysis, a missense DCLRE1C variant was associated with V-gene and J-gene trimming of TCR beta chains, and the association was replicated in an independent cohort. In a later analysis, TCR association rates were found to vary across HLA loci, with the most associated TCRs seen for DRB1 alleles and the fewest for HLA-C alleles. Immune exposure information for the cohort was limited to CMV serostatus. Across donors, most TCR sequences were observed very rarely, whereas some public TCRs were present in many individuals. In a later analysis, HLA-associated TCR beta chains showed more clonal expansion and lower generation probabilities than non-associated chains that were equally common. The cohort was sequenced for TCR beta chains only, and without alpha or paired-chain data the features that could be detected were limited.

CDR3 length: 15 amino acids, cysteine to phenylalanine. Here the CDR3 DNA is all that survives: 45 bases in frame from base 1. The germline V gene yields SGHRS for CDR1 and YFSETQ for CDR2. Library creation used the immunoSEQ multiplex PCR assay. A mixture of 60 forward primers for TCR Vbeta segments and 13 reverse primers for TCR Jbeta segments was used in the multiplex PCR. Amplification of the CDR3 region of rearranged TCR beta genes was performed with a multiplex PCR assay on genomic DNA. The Illumina HiSeq System was used to sequence the amplified TCR beta libraries as 87-base-pair reads. The original methods were these. Across the 700 or so repertoires, a later analysis counted roughly 77 million unique TCR beta chains, roughly 11 million of which were shared by at least two donors. Raw reads were error-corrected and collapsed into unique sequences by a nearest-neighbor algorithm in which closely related sequences were merged to remove PCR and sequencing errors. Alignment of CDR3 sequences to IMGT reference sequences was used to assign V, D and J gene segments. For a sequence to be retained, at least a six-nucleotide match to both a V gene segment and a J gene segment was required. Rearrangements were called productive when the CDR3 lacked stop codons and stayed in frame with V and J; all others were non-productive. CDR3 was defined by IMGT convention, running from the second conserved V-encoded cysteine to the conserved J-encoded phenylalanine. The earlier analysis of a few hundred of the donors excluded sequences that lacked an unambiguous match to a single V gene segment. An earlier analysis of fewer than 750 of the donors classified V segments as functional when productive rearrangements were above 56.7% and as segregating when the standard deviation between donors was above 5%. A statistical classification framework was built to diagnose cytomegalovirus status from the catalog of TCR beta chain sequences. In a later analysis, TCR nucleotide sequences were compared against IMGT/GENE-DB human TR gene sequences so that V and J genes could be assigned. A later analysis assigned CDR3 sequences and most-parsimonious VDJ recombination scenarios with the TCRdist pipeline. In a later analysis, each TCR beta chain was defined by its CDR3 amino acid sequence together with its V-gene family, and reads lacking a unique V-gene family were excluded. A later analysis removed 592 highly shared, low-generation-probability nucleotide sequences to deal with suspected cross-contamination and a sequencing artifact. A later analysis calculated a clonal expansion index for each public chain from normalized within-repertoire ranks of inferred template counts. Generation probabilities in a later analysis came from a VDJ recombination model fitted to out-of-frame rearrangements, and those results were checked against IGoR. In a later analysis, hypergeometric tests were used to score TCR-TCR, TCR-HLA and TCR-CMV co-occurrence, with a repertoire-size bias correction applied to TCR pairs. In a later analysis, false discovery rates were estimated by permuting HLA or CMV assignments 20 times. In a later analysis, co-occurring TCRs were grouped using DBSCAN, with TCRdist sequence similarity added in when clustering inside HLA-allele-positive subsets. Co-occurrence clustering excluded repertoires with fewer than 30,000 or more than 120,000 public chains, plus five with anomalous nucleotide sharing. TCRdb stores this immuneACCESS table with in-frame sequences only. Part of the clones is absent; in the studies checked, under half of the shortfall reflects unresolved V genes, and no reason is known for the rest. V, J and clone size are those of that table, while D and trimming were read from the DNA. The sample yields about 21,000 clones; over 75% were counted once. The leading ten clones occupy 7% to 9% of the sample.

In the case of this clone: It lacks a known antigen. Per-nucleotide qualities are absent, and no much larger clonotype sits a single base away.

The cohort comprised some 730 healthy bone marrow donors. At the time of sampling, all cohort members were nominally healthy, though unrecorded immune exposures were likely present. The donor tested CMV seronegative, placing the donor among the roughly 350 seronegative members of the cohort. A peripheral blood sample was provided by each donor, and peripheral blood mononuclear cells were used for TCR beta sequencing. Genomic DNA extraction from the blood cell samples was performed with the Qiagen DNeasy Blood Extraction Kit. The receptor was derived from a man aged 55 to 70 in good health and CMV-seronegative. The sequenced material came from PBMCs. The rearrangement combines TRBV5-1 with TRBJ2-5, with the D gene uncertain. Judging by the DNA end, TRBJ2-7 fits better; the J call may be wrong. The CDR3 in this case is CASSSKPSNSYEQYF. At the DNA level, the sequence is TGCGCCAGCAGCTCAAAACCATCGAACTCCTACGAGCAGTACTTC.